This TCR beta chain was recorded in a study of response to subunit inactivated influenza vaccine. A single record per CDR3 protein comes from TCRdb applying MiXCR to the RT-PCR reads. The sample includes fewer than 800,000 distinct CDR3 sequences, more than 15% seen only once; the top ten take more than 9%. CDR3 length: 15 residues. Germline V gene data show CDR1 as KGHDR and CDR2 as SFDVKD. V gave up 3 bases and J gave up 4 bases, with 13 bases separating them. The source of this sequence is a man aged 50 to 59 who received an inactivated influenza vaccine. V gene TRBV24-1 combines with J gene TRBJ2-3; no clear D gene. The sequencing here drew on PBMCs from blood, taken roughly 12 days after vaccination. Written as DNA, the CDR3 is TGTGCCACCAGTGATCCCTCGGCAGTCGCAGATACGCAGTATTTT. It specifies CATSDPSAVADTQYF.